Listed below are T cell receptor beta chains from one sample, sequenced in a study of early T cells in non-severe SARS-CoV-2 infection. TCRdb re-called the 5' RACE reads through MiXCR, storing one row per CDR3 protein. The repertoire has 45,000 to 75,000 distinct CDR3 sequences, more than 8.5% of them found once; the top ten carry under 20%. Sequenced: whole blood. The source is an adult who was a healthcare worker with PCR-confirmed SARS-CoV-2 infection or an uninfected control (not recorded which). CDR3s include the opening cysteine and the closing phenylalanine or tryptophan.

v_call,j_call,cdr3_aa
TRBV11-2,TRBJ2-7,CASSLTASYEQYF
TRBV12-3/TRBV12-4,TRBJ1-3,CASSFGGHSGNTIYF
TRBV12-5,TRBJ2-1,CASGSPLAGSRNEQFF
TRBV28,TRBJ2-1,CASSLAGVRGNEQFF
TRBV19,TRBJ1-5,CASSIGTGARPQHF
TRBV5-6,TRBJ2-7,CASSRGTEHYEQYF
TRBV7-3,TRBJ2-1,CASSPGSGGYNEQFF
TRBV7-6,TRBJ2-3,CASSLPLPGTDTQYF
TRBV18,TRBJ2-2,CASSPLETANTGELFF
TRBV10-3,TRBJ1-6,CAIKQVANSPLHF
TRBV18,TRBJ2-7,CASSLSSGRYEQYF
TRBV5-4,TRBJ2-5,CAGREMDSSPEYF
TRBV7-9,TRBJ2-5,CASSLAKVMGRPQETQYF
TRBV7-2,TRBJ1-3,CASSATYRDSGNTIYF
TRBV7-2,TRBJ2-3,CASSLVSSDTQYF
TRBV7-8,TRBJ1-1,CASSWAPGTEAFF